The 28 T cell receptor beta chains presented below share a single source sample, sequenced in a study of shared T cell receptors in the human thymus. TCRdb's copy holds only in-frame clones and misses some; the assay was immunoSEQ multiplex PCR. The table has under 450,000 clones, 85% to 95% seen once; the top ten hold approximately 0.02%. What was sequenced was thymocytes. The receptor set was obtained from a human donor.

CDR3 nucleotides: TGTGCCATCAGTGAGTCGCTGTTGAAAACGAGTACGTCCAGCTCCTACGAGCAGTACTTC. Residues: CAISESLLKTSTSSSYEQYF. The rearrangement uses TRBV10-3 and TRBJ2-7; unclear D gene. V was shortened by 0 bases and J by 0 bases, with 24 bases between the two germline ends. Germline V gives CDR1 ENHRY, CDR2 SYGVKD. This CDR3 has 20 residues.

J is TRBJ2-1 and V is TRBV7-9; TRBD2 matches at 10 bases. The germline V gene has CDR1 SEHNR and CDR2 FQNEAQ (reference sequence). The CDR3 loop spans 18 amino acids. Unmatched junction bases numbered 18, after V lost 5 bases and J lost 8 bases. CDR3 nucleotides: TGTGCCAGCAGCCTAAACCTAGCGGGGGCGCCATCCCCCCATGAGCAGTTCTTC. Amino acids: CASSLNLAGAPSPHEQFF.

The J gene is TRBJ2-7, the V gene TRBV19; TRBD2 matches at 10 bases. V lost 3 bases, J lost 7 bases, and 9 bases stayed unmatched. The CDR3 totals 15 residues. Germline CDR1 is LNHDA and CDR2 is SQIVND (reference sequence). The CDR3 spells CASSMLNPGLAEQYF. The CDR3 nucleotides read TGTGCCAGTAGTATGCTAAATCCGGGACTAGCGGAGCAGTACTTC.

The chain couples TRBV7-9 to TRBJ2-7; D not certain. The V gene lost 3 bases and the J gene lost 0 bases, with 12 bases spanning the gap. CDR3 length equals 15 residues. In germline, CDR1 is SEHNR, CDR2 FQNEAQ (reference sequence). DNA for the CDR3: TGTGCCAGCAGCTTCCCGCCGCAAAACTCCTACGAGCAGTACTTC. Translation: CASSFPPQNSYEQYF.

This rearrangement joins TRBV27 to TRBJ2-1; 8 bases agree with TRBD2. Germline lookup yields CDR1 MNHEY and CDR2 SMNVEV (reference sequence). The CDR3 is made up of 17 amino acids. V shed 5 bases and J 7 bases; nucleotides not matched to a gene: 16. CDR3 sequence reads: CASSPTLGSGSNNEQFF. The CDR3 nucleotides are TGTGCCAGCAGTCCAACCCTTGGGAGCGGGAGTAATAATGAGCAGTTCTTC.

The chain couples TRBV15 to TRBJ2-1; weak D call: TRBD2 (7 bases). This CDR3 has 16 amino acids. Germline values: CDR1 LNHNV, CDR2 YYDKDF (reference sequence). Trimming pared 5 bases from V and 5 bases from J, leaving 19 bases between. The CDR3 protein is CATSPERDTIHNEQFF. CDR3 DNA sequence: TGTGCCACCAGCCCCGAGCGGGACACCATACACAATGAGCAGTTCTTC.

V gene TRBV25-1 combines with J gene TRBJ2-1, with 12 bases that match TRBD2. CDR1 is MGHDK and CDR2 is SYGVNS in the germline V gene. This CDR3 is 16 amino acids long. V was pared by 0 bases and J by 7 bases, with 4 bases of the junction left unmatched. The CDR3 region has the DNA TGTGCCAGCAGTGAATATTACCTAGCGGGAGGGAATGAGCAGTTCTTC. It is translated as CASSEYYLAGGNEQFF.

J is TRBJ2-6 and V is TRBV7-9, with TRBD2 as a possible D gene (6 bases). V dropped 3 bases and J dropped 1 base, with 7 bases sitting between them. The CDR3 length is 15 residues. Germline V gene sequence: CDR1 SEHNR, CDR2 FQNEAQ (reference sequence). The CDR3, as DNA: TGTGCCAGCAGCTTGGAGGGGTCTGGGGCCAACGTCCTGACTTTC. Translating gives CASSLEGSGANVLTF.

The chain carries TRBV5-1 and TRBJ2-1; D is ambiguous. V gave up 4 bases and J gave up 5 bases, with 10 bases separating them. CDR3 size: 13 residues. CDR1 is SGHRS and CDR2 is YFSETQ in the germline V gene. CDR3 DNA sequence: TGCGCCAGCAGCCAGTGGACCGACAATGAGCAGTTCTTC. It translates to CASSQWTDNEQFF.

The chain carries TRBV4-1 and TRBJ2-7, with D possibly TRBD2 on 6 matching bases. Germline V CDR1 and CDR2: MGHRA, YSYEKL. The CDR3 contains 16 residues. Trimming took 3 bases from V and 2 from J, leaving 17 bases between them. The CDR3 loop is CASSQPGPRGTYEQYF. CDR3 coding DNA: TGCGCCAGCAGCCAGCCTGGCCCGCGCGGGACCTACGAGCAGTACTTC.

DNA for the CDR3: TGTGCCAGCAGCCAAGAGTCGACTTACTCCTACGAGCAGTACTTC. It specifies CASSQESTYSYEQYF. The V gene is TRBV14, the J gene TRBJ2-7; no clear D gene. Germline lookup yields CDR1 SGHDN and CDR2 FVKESK. This CDR3 comprises 15 residues. Trimming pared 0 bases from V and 0 bases from J, leaving 9 bases between.

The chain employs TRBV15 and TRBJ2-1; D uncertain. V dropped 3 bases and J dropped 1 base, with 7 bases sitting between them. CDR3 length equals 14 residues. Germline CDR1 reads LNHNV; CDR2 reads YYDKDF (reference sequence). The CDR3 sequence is CATSRSISYNEQFF. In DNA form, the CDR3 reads TGTGCCACCAGCAGGTCGATTTCCTACAATGAGCAGTTCTTC.

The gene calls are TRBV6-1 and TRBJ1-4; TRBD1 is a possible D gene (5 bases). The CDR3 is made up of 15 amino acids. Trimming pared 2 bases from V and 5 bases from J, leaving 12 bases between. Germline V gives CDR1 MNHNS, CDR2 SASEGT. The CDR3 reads CASSERETENEKLFF. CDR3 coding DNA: TGTGCCAGCAGTGAAAGGGAGACAGAGAATGAAAAACTGTTTTTT.

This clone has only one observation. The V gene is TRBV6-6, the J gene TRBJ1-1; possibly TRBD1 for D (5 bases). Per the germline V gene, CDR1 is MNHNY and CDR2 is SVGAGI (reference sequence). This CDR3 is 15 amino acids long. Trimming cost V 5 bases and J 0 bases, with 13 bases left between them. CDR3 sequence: CASSRGQGLNTEAFF. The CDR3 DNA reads TGTGCCAGCAGTAGAGGCCAGGGACTGAACACTGAAGCTTTCTTT.

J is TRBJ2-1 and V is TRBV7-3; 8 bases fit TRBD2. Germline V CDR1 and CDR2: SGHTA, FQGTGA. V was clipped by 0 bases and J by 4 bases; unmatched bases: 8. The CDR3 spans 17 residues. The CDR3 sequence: CASSLTEASGSYNEQFF. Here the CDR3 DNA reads TGTGCCAGCAGCTTAACGGAGGCTAGCGGGTCGTACAATGAGCAGTTCTTC. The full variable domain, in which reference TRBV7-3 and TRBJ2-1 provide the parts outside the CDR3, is GAGVSQTPSNKVTEKGKYVELRCDPISGHTALYWYRQSLGQGPEFLIYFQGTGAADDSGLPNDRFFAVRPEGSVSTLKIQRTERGDSAVYLCASSLTEASGSYNEQFFGPGTRLTVL.

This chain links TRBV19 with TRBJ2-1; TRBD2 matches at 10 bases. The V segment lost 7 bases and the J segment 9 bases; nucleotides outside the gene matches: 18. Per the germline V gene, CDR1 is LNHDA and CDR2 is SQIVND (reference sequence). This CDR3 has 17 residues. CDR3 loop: CASTSTKTSGPSGEQFF. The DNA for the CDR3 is TGTGCCAGTACCTCAACTAAGACTAGCGGGCCTTCCGGTGAGCAGTTCTTC. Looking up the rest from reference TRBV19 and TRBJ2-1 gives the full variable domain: DGGITQSPKYLFRKEGQNVTLSCEQNLNHDAMYWYRQDPGQGLRLIYYSQIVNDFQKGDIAEGYSVSREKKESFPLTVTSAQKNPTAFYLCASTSTKTSGPSGEQFFGPGTRLTVL.

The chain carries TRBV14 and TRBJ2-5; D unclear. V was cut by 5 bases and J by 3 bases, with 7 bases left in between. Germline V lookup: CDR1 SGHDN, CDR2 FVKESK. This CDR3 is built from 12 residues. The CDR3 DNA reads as TGTGCCAGCAGCTTACGGAAAGAGACCCAGTACTTC. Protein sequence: CASSLRKETQYF.

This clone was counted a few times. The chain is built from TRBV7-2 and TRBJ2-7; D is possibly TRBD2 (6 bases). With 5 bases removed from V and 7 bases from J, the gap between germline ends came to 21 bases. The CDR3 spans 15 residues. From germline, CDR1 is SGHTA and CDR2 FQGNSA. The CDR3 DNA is TGTGCCAGCAGCCTACCGGGAGCGGAGAAAAGGGAGCAGTACTTC. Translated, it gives CASSLPGAEKREQYF.

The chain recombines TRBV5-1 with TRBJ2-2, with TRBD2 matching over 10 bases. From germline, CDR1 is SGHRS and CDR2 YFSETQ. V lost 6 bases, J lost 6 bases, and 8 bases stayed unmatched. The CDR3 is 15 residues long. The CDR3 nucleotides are TGCGCCAGCACCTCGCTAGCGGGAGCGGCCGGGGAGCTGTTTTTT. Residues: CASTSLAGAAGELFF.

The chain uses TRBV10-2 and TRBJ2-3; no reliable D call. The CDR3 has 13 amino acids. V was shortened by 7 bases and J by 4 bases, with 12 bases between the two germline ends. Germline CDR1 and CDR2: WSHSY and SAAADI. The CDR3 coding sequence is TGCGCCAGCATGGCCTCCCTCCCAGATACGCAGTATTTT. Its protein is CASMASLPDTQYF.

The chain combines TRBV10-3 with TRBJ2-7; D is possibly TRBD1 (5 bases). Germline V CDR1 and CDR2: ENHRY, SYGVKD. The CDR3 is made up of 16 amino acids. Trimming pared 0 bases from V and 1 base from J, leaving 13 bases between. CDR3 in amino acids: CAISESAGRWSYEQYF. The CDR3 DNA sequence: TGTGCCATCAGTGAGTCTGCAGGGCGCTGGTCCTACGAGCAGTACTTC.

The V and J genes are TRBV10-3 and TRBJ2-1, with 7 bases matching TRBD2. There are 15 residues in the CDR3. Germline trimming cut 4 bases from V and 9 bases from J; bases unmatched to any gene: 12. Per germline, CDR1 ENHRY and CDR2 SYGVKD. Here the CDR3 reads CAISARAASGSEQFF. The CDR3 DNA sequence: TGTGCCATCAGTGCGAGAGCGGCTAGCGGTAGTGAGCAGTTCTTC.

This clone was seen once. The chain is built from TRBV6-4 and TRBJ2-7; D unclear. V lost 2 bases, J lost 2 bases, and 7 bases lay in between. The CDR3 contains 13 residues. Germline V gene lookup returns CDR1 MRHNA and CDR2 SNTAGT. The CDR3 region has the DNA TGTGCCAGCAGTGACCCGAGAACCTACGAGCAGTACTTC. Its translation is CASSDPRTYEQYF.

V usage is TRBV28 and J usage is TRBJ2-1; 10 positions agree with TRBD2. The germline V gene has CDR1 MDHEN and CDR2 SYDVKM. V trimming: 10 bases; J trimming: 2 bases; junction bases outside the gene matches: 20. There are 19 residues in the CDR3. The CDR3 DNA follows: TGTGCCATAATGAGTGGGGGTGGCACAGCGGGAGGGCCCTACAATGAGCAGTTCTTC. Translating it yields CAIMSGGGTAGGPYNEQFF.

The CDR3 sequence: CASSDPARKFYGYTF. The CDR3 bases are TGTGCCAGCAGCGACCCTGCACGGAAATTCTATGGCTACACCTTC. The J gene is TRBJ1-2, the V gene TRBV9; D is uncertain. Looked up from germline, CDR1 is SGDLS and CDR2 is YYNGEE. CDR3 size: 15 residues. Trimming stripped 3 bases from V and 4 bases from J, with 16 bases between.

CDR3 bases: TGTGCCAGCAGCCAAGCCTACGAGCAGTACTTC. Protein product: CASSQAYEQYF. The chain recombines TRBV4-2 with TRBJ2-7; D is unclear. Between the trimmed V and J ends, which lost 1 base and 2 bases, there was a span of 0 bases. Germline V gene lookup returns CDR1 LGHNA and CDR2 YNFKEQ. The CDR3 is 11 amino acids.

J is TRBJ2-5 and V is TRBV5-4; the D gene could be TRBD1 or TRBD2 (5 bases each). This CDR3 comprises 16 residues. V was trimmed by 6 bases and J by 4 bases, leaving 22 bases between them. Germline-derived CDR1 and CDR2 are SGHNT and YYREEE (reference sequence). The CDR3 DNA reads TGTGCCAGCACACACATTTTGGGGCGGGCGGGAGAGACCCAGTACTTC. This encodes CASTHILGRAGETQYF. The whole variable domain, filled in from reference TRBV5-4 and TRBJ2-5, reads ETGVTQSPTHLIKTRGQQVTLRCSSQSGHNTVSWYQQALGQGPQFIFQYYREEENGRGNFPPRFSGLQFPNYSSELNVNALELDDSALYLCASTHILGRAGETQYFGPGTRLLVL.

CDR3 region: CASSDGGALAKNIQYF. The CDR3 region has the DNA TGCGCCAGCAGTGACGGCGGAGCACTAGCCAAAAACATTCAGTACTTC. This chain joins TRBV10-1 and TRBJ2-4, with unresolved D. From germline, CDR1 is WNHNN and CDR2 SYGVQD (reference sequence). The length of the CDR3 is 16 residues. V lost 3 bases to trimming and J lost 0 bases, with 12 bases between them.